The 24 T cell receptor beta chains given below trace back to one sample, sequenced in a study of blood T cell repertoires in COVID-19. Assay used: immunoSEQ multiplex PCR; TCRdb lists only in-frame clones, some missing. The repertoire includes some 300,000 clones, roughly nine tenths of them detected once, and approximately 4.1% sits in the top ten. The sequencing sample was made of PBMCs or T cells enriched from blood (not recorded which). The origin of the receptors is a woman in her 30s who had been exposed to COVID-19.

The V and J genes are TRBV5-1 and TRBJ1-1; D remains unclear. The V gene's germline CDR1 is SGHRS and CDR2 YFSETQ. V was pared by 5 bases and J by 2 bases, with 4 bases between. The CDR3 sequence is 11 residues long. The CDR3 here is CASRANTEAFF. The CDR3 nucleotides read TGCGCCAGCAGGGCCAACACTGAAGCTTTCTTT. Using reference TRBV5-1 and TRBJ1-1 for the parts outside the CDR3, the full variable domain is KAGVTQTPRYLIKTRGQQVTLSCSPISGHRSVSWYQQTPGQGLQFLFEYFSETQRNKGNFPGRFSGRQFSNSRSEMNVSTLELGDSALYLCASRANTEAFFGQGTRLTVV.

DNA for the CDR3: TGCGCCAGCAGCCCCGGACTAGACGAGCAGTACTTC. As protein: CASSPGLDEQYF. This chain uses TRBV5-1 with TRBJ2-7; 7 bases fit TRBD2. J gave up 5 bases and V 4 bases, and 3 bases lay outside the gene matches. The CDR3 sequence is 12 residues long. Germline lookup yields CDR1 SGHRS and CDR2 YFSETQ. Drawing the rest from reference TRBV5-1 and TRBJ2-7, the complete variable domain is KAGVTQTPRYLIKTRGQQVTLSCSPISGHRSVSWYQQTPGQGLQFLFEYFSETQRNKGNFPGRFSGRQFSNSRSEMNVSTLELGDSALYLCASSPGLDEQYFGPGTRLTVT.

This chain uses TRBV7-9 with TRBJ1-4, with D unresolved. The CDR3 extends over 15 amino acids. V was trimmed by 5 bases and J by 8 bases, leaving 18 bases between them. Germline CDR1 reads SEHNR; CDR2 reads FQNEAQ (reference sequence). DNA for the CDR3: TGTGCCAGCAGCATGTCACATAACCGAGGGGAAAAACTGTTTTTT. Its protein product is CASSMSHNRGEKLFF. The full variable domain, rest sourced from reference TRBV7-9 and TRBJ1-4, is DTGVSQNPRHKITKRGQNVTFRCDPISEHNRLYWYRQTLGQGPEFLTYFQNEAQLEKSRLLSDRFSAERPKGSFSTLEIQRTEQGDSAMYLCASSMSHNRGEKLFFGSGTQLSVL.

The chain combines TRBV11-2 with TRBJ1-5; TRBD1 matches 7 bases. After removal of 3 bases from V and 0 bases from J, the junction contained 5 bases not matched to a gene. CDR3 length equals 16 residues. Germline CDR1 is SGHAT and CDR2 is FQNNGV. The CDR3 DNA follows: TGTGCCAGCAGCTTGGGACAGCTTTATAGCAATCAGCCCCAGCATTTT. Encoded protein: CASSLGQLYSNQPQHF.

This clone showed up just once. This rearrangement joins TRBV12-3 or TRBV12-4 to TRBJ1-1, with a weak D call TRBD1 (6 bases). The ends were cut back, 7 bases at V and 1 base at J, with 10 bases in the middle. CDR3 length: 13 residues. As DNA, the CDR3 is TGTGCCAGCACCCCGGACAGGAACACTGAAGCTTTCTTT. It specifies CASTPDRNTEAFF.

The rearrangement links TRBV6-6 to TRBJ2-7, with no clear D. Trimming shortened V by 2 bases and J by 2 bases, and 10 bases separated the two germline ends. This CDR3 is 14 amino acids long. CDR1 is MNHNY, CDR2 SVGAGI, per germline (reference sequence). CDR3 sequence (DNA): TGTGCCAGCAGTTACGCAGGCAGAACCTACGAGCAGTACTTC. This gives the protein CASSYAGRTYEQYF.

The CDR3 region is CATSRTTRQGHEQYF. The CDR3 bases are TGTGCCACCAGCAGAACTACCCGACAGGGCCACGAGCAGTACTTC. This chain uses TRBV15 with TRBJ2-7, with 7 nucleotides matching TRBD1. Germline V lookup: CDR1 LNHNV, CDR2 YYDKDF (reference sequence). There are 15 residues in the CDR3. After removal of 2 bases from V and 5 bases from J, the junction contained 9 bases not matched to a gene.

V is TRBV4-3 and J is TRBJ2-5; D possibly corresponds to TRBD1 (6 bases). Trimming cost V 4 bases and J 2 bases, with 17 bases left between them. Germline CDR1 and CDR2: LGHNA and YSLEER. CDR3 length: 16 amino acids. Here the CDR3 DNA reads TGCGCCAGCAGCCTGTCTCCGGGACACCTACAAGAGACCCAGTACTTC. Translation gives CASSLSPGHLQETQYF.

The count of this clone is one. CDR3 sequence: CASSLRSGHQPQHF. DNA of the CDR3: TGCGCCAGCAGCTTGCGGTCAGGGCATCAGCCCCAGCATTTT. This chain links TRBV5-1 with TRBJ1-5; weak D call: TRBD1 (5 bases). CDR1 SGHRS and CDR2 YFSETQ come from the germline V gene. Trimming removed 1 base from V and 5 bases from J, with 10 bases in between. CDR3 size: 14 residues. Variable domain in full (rest from reference TRBV5-1 and TRBJ1-5): KAGVTQTPRYLIKTRGQQVTLSCSPISGHRSVSWYQQTPGQGLQFLFEYFSETQRNKGNFPGRFSGRQFSNSRSEMNVSTLELGDSALYLCASSLRSGHQPQHFGDGTRLSIL.

This rearrangement joins TRBV4-3 to TRBJ2-2; D might be TRBD1 (5 bases). CDR3 length equals 14 residues. The V gene's germline CDR1 is LGHNA and CDR2 YSLEER. The V and J ends lost 2 bases and 4 bases respectively, with 8 bases between them. Here the CDR3 DNA reads TGCGCCAGCAGCCAAAGCAGGGCCACCGGGGAGCTGTTTTTT. This codes for CASSQSRATGELFF.

This sequence joins TRBV2 and TRBJ2-3, with D perhaps matching TRBD2 (6 bases). CDR1 is SNHLY and CDR2 is FYNNEI in the germline V gene. The CDR3 is made up of 15 amino acids. Trimming left V 6 bases short and J 1 base short, with 14 bases between. The CDR3: CASRGLPVRTDTQYF. The CDR3 nucleotides read TGTGCCAGCAGGGGACTTCCCGTCCGCACAGATACGCAGTATTTT.

The rearrangement uses TRBV10-3 and TRBJ2-2; 7 nucleotides agree with TRBD2. Germline assignment: CDR1 ENHRY and CDR2 SYGVKD. V was pared by 8 bases and J by 5 bases, with 17 bases of the junction left unmatched. The CDR3 consists of 17 residues. CDR3 amino acids: CAIEPGTLGLRTGELFF. The DNA of the CDR3 is TGTGCCATCGAGCCCGGAACCCTGGGACTACGAACCGGGGAGCTGTTTTTT.

The chain employs TRBV2 and TRBJ1-6; D is ambiguous. This CDR3 has 12 residues. V shed 7 bases and J shed 14 bases, with 15 bases lying between them. CDR1 and CDR2 from the germline V gene are SNHLY and FYNNEI. The CDR3 sequence is CASISGGQALHF. The DNA of the CDR3 is TGTGCCAGCATCTCTGGCGGGCAAGCCCTCCACTTT.

The chain has TRBV18 and TRBJ1-4; D gene unclear. This CDR3 comprises 13 residues. Germline CDR1 and CDR2: KGHSH and LQKENI. Trimming removed 4 bases from V and 4 bases from J, with 7 bases in between. DNA for the CDR3: TGTGCCAGCTCACGGGCCGTTAATGAAAAACTGTTTTTT. Its translation is CASSRAVNEKLFF.

V gene TRBV4-2 combines with J gene TRBJ2-2; TRBD1 matches at 8 bases. The V segment lost 0 bases and the J segment 2 bases; nucleotides outside the gene matches: 8. Germline lookup yields CDR1 LGHNA and CDR2 YNFKEQ. This CDR3 spans 18 amino acids. CDR3 amino acids: CASSQEGAGGANTGELFF. CDR3 in DNA: TGTGCCAGCAGCCAAGAGGGGGCAGGGGGCGCAAACACCGGGGAGCTGTTTTTT.

The V gene is TRBV18, the J gene TRBJ1-3, with D perhaps TRBD1 (5 bases). The germline V and J ends were trimmed by 2 bases and 4 bases, with 12 bases remaining between them. CDR1 is KGHSH, CDR2 LQKENI, per germline. The CDR3 is made up of 15 amino acids. CDR3 sequence reads: CASSPVQVAGNTIYF. In DNA, the CDR3 is TGTGCCAGCTCACCAGTACAGGTAGCCGGAAACACCATATATTTT.

The V and J genes are TRBV9 and TRBJ1-2, with a tentative D call TRBD1 (5 bases). CDR1 and CDR2 from the germline V gene are SGDLS and YYNGEE. The CDR3 runs 12 residues. Trimming took off 5 bases at V and 7 bases at J, with 12 bases between the two ends. The CDR3, as DNA: TGTGCCAGCAGAGAGGGCGGGGGTGGCTACACCTTC. It translates to CASREGGGGYTF.

The V call is TRBV11-2, the J call TRBJ2-7; 7 positions agree with TRBD1. V dropped 5 bases and J dropped 3; count of bases not matched to a gene: 7. This CDR3 has 14 amino acids. Germline CDR1 is SGHAT and CDR2 is FQNNGV. This CDR3 reads CASSQGTEDYEQYF. CDR3 nucleotides: TGTGCCAGCAGCCAAGGGACAGAAGACTACGAGCAGTACTTC.

V usage is TRBV5-4 and J usage is TRBJ2-7; the match to TRBD1 covers 9 bases. The J segment lost 5 bases and the V segment lost 2 bases, leaving 8 bases of the junction unmatched. The germline CDR1 and CDR2 sequences are SGHNT and YYREEE (reference sequence). The CDR3 has 15 residues. Here the CDR3 reads CASSFEDRGRDEQYF. CDR3 DNA sequence: TGTGCCAGCAGCTTCGAGGACAGGGGACGTGACGAGCAGTACTTC.

The V and J genes are TRBV19 and TRBJ1-1; D is undetermined. The CDR3 extends over 14 amino acids. The germline gives CDR1 LNHDA, CDR2 SQIVND (reference sequence). With 2 bases removed from V and 4 bases from J, the gap between germline ends came to 11 bases. The CDR3 sequence: CASSIRLVSTEAFF. CDR3 in DNA: TGTGCCAGTAGTATACGTTTGGTGAGCACTGAAGCTTTCTTT. The variable domain in full, with the rest retrieved from reference TRBV19 and TRBJ1-1, is DGGITQSPKYLFRKEGQNVTLSCEQNLNHDAMYWYRQDPGQGLRLIYYSQIVNDFQKGDIAEGYSVSREKKESFPLTVTSAQKNPTAFYLCASSIRLVSTEAFFGQGTRLTVV.

The chain combines TRBV19 with TRBJ1-1; D is ambiguous. The CDR3 is 12 residues long. Germline-derived CDR1 and CDR2 are LNHDA and SQIVND (reference sequence). V shed 7 bases and J shed 1 base, with 7 bases lying between them. CDR3 sequence reads: CASTVSNTEAFF. CDR3 nucleotide sequence: TGTGCCAGTACAGTTTCGAACACTGAAGCTTTCTTT. Using reference TRBV19 and TRBJ1-1 for the parts outside the CDR3, the full variable domain is DGGITQSPKYLFRKEGQNVTLSCEQNLNHDAMYWYRQDPGQGLRLIYYSQIVNDFQKGDIAEGYSVSREKKESFPLTVTSAQKNPTAFYLCASTVSNTEAFFGQGTRLTVV.

This chain links TRBV12-3 or TRBV12-4 with TRBJ2-5; 7 positions agree with TRBD1. The junction had 6 bases not matched to a gene; V was cut back by 10 bases and J by 4 bases. The CDR3 sequence is 12 residues long. The CDR3 spells CATGQRGETQYF. The CDR3, as DNA: TGTGCCACGGGACAGCGCGGAGAGACCCAGTACTTC.

The chain uses TRBV6-5 and TRBJ2-1; D possibly corresponds to TRBD2 (5 bases). Germline CDR1 is MNHEY and CDR2 is SVGAGI. Deletions cut 6 bases from V and 6 bases from J, with 18 bases between. CDR3 length: 15 residues. In DNA form, the CDR3 reads TGTGCCAGCAGCTCACCTGTTGGGAGAAGCAATGAGCAGTTCTTC. Amino acids: CASSSPVGRSNEQFF.

J is TRBJ1-4 and V is TRBV7-6, with 7 bases matching TRBD1. Germline V gene lookup returns CDR1 SGHVS and CDR2 FNYEAQ. This CDR3 contains 15 residues. The V gene end was trimmed by 3 bases and the J gene end by 2 bases; junction bases not matched to a gene: 3. Here the CDR3 reads CASSLTGTTNEKLFF. The CDR3 DNA reads TGTGCCAGCAGCTTGACAGGGACCACTAATGAAAAACTGTTTTTT.